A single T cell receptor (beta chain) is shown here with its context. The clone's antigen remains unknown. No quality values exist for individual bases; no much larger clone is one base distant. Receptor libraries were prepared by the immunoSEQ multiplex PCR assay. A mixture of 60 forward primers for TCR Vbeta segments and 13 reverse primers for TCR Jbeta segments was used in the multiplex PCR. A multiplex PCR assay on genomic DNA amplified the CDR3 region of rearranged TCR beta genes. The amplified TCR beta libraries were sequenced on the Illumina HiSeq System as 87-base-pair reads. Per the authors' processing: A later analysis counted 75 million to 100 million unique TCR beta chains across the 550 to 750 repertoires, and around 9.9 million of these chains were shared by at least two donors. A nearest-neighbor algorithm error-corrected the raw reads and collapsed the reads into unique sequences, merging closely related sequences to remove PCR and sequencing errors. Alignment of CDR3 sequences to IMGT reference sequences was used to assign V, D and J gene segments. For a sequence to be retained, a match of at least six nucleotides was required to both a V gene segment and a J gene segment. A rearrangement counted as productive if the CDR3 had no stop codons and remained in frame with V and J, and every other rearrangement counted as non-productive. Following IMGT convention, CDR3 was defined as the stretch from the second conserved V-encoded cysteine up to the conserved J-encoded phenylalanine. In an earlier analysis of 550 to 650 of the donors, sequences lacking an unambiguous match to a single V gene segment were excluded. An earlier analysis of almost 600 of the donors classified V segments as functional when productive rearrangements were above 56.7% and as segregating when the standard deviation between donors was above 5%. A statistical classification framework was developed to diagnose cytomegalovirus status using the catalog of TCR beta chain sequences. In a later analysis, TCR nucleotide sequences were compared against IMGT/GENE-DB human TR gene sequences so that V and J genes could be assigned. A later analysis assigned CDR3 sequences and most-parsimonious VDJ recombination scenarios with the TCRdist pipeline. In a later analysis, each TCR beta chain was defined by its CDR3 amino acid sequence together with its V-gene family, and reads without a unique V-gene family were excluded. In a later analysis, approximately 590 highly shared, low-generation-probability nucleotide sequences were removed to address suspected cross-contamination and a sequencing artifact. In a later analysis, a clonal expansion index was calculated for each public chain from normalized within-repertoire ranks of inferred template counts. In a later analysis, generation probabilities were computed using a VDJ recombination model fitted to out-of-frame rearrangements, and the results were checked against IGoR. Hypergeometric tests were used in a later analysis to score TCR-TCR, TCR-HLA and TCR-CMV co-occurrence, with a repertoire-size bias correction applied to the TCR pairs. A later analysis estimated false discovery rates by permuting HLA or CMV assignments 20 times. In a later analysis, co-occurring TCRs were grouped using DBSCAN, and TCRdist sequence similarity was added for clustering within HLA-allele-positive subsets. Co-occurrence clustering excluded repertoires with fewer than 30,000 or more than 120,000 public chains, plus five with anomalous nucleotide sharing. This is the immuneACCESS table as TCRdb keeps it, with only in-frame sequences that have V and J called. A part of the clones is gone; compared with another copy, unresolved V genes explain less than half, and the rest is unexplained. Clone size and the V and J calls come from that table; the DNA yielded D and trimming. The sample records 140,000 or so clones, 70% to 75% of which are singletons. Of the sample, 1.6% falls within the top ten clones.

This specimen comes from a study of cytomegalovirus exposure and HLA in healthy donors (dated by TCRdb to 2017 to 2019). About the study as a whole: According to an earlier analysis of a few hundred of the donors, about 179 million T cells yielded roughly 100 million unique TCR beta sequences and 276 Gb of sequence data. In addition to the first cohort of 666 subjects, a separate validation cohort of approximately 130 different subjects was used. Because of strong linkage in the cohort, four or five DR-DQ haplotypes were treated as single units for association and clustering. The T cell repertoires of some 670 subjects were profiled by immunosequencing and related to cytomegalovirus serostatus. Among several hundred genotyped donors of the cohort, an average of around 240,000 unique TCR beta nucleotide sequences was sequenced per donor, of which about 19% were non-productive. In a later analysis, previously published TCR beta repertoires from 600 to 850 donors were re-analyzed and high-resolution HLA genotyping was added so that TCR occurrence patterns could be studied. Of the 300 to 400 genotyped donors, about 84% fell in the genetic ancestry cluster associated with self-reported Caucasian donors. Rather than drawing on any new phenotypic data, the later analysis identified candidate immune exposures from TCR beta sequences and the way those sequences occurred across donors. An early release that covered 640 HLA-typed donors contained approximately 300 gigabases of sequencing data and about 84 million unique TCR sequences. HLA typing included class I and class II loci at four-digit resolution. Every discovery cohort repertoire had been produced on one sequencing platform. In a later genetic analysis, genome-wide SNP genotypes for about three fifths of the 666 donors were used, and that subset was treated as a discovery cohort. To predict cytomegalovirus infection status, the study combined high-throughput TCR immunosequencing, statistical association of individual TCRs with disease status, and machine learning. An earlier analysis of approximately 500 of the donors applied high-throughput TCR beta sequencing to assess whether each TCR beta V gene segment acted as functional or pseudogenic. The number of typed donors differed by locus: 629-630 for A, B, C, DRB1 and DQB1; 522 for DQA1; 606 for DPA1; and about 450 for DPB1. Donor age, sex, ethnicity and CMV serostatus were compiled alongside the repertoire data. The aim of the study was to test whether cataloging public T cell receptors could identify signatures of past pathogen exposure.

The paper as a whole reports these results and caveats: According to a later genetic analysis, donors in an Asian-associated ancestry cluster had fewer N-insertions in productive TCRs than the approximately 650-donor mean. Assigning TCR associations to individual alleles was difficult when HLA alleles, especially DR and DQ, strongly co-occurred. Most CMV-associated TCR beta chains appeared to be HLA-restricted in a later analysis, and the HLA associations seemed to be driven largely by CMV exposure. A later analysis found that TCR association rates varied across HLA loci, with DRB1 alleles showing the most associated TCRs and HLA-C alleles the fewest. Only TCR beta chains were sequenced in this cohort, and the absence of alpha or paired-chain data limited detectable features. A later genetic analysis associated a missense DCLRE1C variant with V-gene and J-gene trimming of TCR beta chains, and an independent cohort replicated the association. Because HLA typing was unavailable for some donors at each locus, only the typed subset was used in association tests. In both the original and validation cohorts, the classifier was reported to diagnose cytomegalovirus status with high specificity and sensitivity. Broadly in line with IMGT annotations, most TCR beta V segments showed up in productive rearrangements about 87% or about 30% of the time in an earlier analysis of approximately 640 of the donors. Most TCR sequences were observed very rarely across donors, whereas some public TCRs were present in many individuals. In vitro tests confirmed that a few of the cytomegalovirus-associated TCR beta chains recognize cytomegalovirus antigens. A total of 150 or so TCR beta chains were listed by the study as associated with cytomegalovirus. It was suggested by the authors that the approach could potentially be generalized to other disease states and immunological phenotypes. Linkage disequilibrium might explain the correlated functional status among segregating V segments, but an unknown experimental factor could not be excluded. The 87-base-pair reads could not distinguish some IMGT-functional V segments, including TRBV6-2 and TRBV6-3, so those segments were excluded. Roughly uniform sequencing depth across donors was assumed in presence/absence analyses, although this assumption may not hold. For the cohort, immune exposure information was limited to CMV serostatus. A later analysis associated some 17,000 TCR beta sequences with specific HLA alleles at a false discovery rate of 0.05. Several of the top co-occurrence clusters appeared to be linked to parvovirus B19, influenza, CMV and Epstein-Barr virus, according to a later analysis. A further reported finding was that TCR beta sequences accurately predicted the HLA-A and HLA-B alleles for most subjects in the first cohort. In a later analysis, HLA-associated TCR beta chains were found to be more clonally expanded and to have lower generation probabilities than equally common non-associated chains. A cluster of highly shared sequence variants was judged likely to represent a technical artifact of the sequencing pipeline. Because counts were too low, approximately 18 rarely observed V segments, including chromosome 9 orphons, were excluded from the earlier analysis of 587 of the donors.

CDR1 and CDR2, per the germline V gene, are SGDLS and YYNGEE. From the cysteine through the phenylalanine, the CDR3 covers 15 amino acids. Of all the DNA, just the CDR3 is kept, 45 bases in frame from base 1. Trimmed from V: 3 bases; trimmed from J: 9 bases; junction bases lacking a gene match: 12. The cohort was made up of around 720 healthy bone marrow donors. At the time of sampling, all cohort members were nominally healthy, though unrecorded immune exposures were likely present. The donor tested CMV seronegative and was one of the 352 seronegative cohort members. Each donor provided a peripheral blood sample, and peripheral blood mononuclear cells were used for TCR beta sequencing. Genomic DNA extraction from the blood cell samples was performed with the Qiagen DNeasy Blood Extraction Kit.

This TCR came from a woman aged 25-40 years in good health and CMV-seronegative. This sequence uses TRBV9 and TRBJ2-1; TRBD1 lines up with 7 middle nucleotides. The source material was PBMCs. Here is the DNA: TGTGCCAGCAGCGCTAGACAGGGCTCCAGAGGTGAGCAGTTCTTC. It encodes CASSARQGSRGEQFF. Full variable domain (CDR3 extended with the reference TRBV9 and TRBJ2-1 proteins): DSGVTQTPKHLITATGQRVTLRCSPRSGDLSVYWYQQSLDQGLQFLIQYYNGEERAKGNILERFSAQQFPDLHSELNLSSLELGDSALYFCASSARQGSRGEQFFGPGTRLTVL.